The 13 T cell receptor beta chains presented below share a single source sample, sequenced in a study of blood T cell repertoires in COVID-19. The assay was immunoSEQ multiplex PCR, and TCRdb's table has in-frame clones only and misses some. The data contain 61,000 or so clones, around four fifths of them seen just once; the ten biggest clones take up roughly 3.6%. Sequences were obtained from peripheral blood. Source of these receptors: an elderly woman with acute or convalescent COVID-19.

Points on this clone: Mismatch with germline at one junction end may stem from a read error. CDR3 nucleotides: TGCGCCAGCAGCGAAGAGGCCCTCCACTATGGCTACACCTTC. Translation: CASSEEALHYGYTF. V is TRBV4-1 and J is TRBJ1-2; no clear D. The germline gives CDR1 MGHRA, CDR2 YSYEKL. The CDR3 spans 14 residues.

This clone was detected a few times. CDR3 sequence: CAWSVDPSGGAADTQYF. The CDR3 DNA follows: TGTGCCTGGAGTGTAGACCCTAGCGGGGGGGCTGCAGATACGCAGTATTTT. The genes are TRBV30 and TRBJ2-3, with 12 nucleotides matching TRBD2. CDR1 is GTSNPN and CDR2 is SVGIG in the germline V gene (reference sequence). The V gene end was trimmed by 0 bases and the J gene end by 4 bases; junction bases not matched to a gene: 8. This CDR3 region has 17 residues. The whole variable domain, remainder taken from reference TRBV30 and TRBJ2-3, is SQTIHQWPATLVQPVGSPLSLECTVEGTSNPNLYWYRQAAGRGLQLLFYSVGIGQISSEVPQNLSASRPQDRQFILSSKKLLLSDSGFYLCAWSVDPSGGAADTQYFGPGTRLTVL.

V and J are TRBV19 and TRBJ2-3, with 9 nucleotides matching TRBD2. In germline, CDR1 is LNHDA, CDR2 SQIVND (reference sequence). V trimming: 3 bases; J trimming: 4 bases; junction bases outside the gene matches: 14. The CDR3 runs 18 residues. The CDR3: CASSISREGLVRADTQYF. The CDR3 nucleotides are TGTGCCAGTAGTATTTCGCGGGAGGGCCTCGTCAGGGCAGATACGCAGTATTTT.

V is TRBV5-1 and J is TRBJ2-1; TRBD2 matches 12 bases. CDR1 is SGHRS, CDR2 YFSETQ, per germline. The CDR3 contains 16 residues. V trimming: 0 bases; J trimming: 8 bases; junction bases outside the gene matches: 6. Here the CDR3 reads CASSLGASGGVYEQFF. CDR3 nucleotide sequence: TGCGCCAGCAGCTTGGGCGCTAGCGGGGGGGTATATGAGCAGTTCTTC.

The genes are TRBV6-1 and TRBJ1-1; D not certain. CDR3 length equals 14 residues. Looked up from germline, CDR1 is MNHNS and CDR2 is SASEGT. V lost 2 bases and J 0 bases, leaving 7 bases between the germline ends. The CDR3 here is CASSENPVNTEAFF. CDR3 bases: TGTGCCAGCAGTGAAAACCCGGTGAACACTGAAGCTTTCTTT.

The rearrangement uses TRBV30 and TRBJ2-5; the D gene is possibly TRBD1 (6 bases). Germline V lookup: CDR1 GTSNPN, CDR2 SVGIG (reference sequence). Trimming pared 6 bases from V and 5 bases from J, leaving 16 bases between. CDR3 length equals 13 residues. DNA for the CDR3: TGTGCCTGCCTTAGGGGGTCTCTGGAGACCCAGTACTTC. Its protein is CACLRGSLETQYF.

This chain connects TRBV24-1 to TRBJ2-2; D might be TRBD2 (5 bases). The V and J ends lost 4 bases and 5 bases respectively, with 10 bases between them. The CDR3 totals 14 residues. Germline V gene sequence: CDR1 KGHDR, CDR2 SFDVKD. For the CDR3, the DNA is TGTGCCACCAGTGAAGGTGGGAGTACCGGGGAGCTGTTTTTT. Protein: CATSEGGSTGELFF.

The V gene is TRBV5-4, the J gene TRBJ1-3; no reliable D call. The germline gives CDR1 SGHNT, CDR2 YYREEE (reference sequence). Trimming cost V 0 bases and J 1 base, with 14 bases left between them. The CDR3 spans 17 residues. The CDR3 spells CASSLARGERSGNTIYF. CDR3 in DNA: TGTGCCAGCAGCTTGGCCCGAGGCGAAAGATCTGGAAACACCATATATTTT.

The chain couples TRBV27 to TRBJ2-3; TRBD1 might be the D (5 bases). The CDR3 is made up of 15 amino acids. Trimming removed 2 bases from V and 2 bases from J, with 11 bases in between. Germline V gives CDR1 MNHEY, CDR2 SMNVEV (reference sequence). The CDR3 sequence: CASSLQAGSTDTQYF. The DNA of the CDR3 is TGTGCCAGCAGTTTACAGGCAGGGTCCACAGATACGCAGTATTTT.

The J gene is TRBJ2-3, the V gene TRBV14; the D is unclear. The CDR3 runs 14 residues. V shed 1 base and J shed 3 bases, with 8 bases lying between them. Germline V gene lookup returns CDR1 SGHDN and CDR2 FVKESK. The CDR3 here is CASSQGLTTDTQYF. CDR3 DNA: TGTGCCAGCAGCCAAGGTCTCACTACAGATACGCAGTATTTT.

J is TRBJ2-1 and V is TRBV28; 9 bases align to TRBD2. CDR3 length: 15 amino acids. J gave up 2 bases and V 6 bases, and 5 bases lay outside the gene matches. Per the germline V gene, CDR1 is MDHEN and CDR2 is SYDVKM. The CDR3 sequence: CASSQTSGPYNEQFF. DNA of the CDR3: TGTGCCAGCAGCCAGACTAGCGGACCCTACAATGAGCAGTTCTTC.

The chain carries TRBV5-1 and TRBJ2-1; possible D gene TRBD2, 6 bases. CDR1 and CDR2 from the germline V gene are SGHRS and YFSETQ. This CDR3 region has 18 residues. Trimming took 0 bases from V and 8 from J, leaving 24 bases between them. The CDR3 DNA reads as TGCGCCAGCAGCTTGGTCGGCTTAGCGGCCCTTACCTGGGATGAGCAGTTCTTC. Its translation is CASSLVGLAALTWDEQFF.

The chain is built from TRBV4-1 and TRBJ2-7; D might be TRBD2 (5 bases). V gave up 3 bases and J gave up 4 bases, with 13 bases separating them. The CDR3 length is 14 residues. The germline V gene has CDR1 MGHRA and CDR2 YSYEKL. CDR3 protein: CASSHDGDPYEQYF. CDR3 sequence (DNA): TGCGCCAGCAGCCATGACGGGGATCCTTACGAGCAGTACTTC.